The rows below give T cell receptor beta chains drawn from one sample of a study of cytomegalovirus exposure and HLA in healthy donors. The table came from immunoSEQ multiplex PCR; TCRdb's copy has only in-frame clones and leaves some out. Of about 130,000 clones listed, 8% to 11% are singletons. The sample was PBMCs. The receptors were sampled from a woman aged 18-29 years in good health and CMV-seropositive. Both conserved end residues are part of each CDR3. The order of the fields is clone size, D gene, J gene, V gene, CDR3 protein, CDR3 DNA. A D gene is named only where the DNA matches it firmly. Part of the rows lack a size; the others show once, few, many or a class for expanded clones.

NA,TRBD1,TRBJ2-7,TRBV18,CASSPTGQGSEQYF,TGTGCCAGCTCACCAACGGGACAGGGGTCCGAGCAGTACTTC
few,NA,TRBJ2-3,TRBV6-5,CASSYTGAYTDTQYF,TGTGCCAGCAGTTACACGGGAGCCTACACAGATACGCAGTATTTT
NA,NA,TRBJ1-3,TRBV7-9,CASSFLPLATQNTIYF,TGTGCCAGCAGCTTTTTGCCTCTAGCCACCCAGAACACCATATATTTT
NA,NA,TRBJ2-7,TRBV6-1,CASSGSSAEQYF,TGTGCCAGCAGTGGGTCTTCCGCCGAGCAGTACTTC
NA,NA,TRBJ2-7,TRBV7-9,CASSFDSGYEQYF,TGTGCCAGCAGCTTTGATTCAGGGTACGAGCAGTACTTC
NA,TRBD2,TRBJ2-3,TRBV19,CASSGGTRESTQYF,TGTGCCAGTAGTGGGGGGACTAGAGAGAGTACGCAGTATTTT
NA,TRBD1,TRBJ1-1,TRBV6-5,CASSYRQGAVTEAFF,TGTGCCAGCAGTTACAGGCAGGGGGCCGTCACTGAAGCTTTCTTT
many,NA,TRBJ1-4,TRBV30,CAWSVAGWTNEKLFF,TGTGCCTGGAGTGTAGCAGGATGGACTAATGAAAAACTGTTTTTT
NA,TRBD2,TRBJ2-7,TRBV5-1,CASSLVAGGPSYEQYF,TGCGCCAGCAGCTTGGTAGCGGGAGGCCCTTCCTACGAGCAGTACTTC
few,TRBD2,TRBJ2-4,TRBV5-4,CASSRILAAIAKNIQYF,TGTGCCAGCAGCCGTATACTAGCGGCGATAGCCAAAAACATTCAGTACTTC
few,TRBD1,TRBJ2-2,TRBV18,CASSRTGTANTGELFF,TGTGCCAGCTCACGTACCGGGACAGCGAACACCGGGGAGCTGTTTTTT
NA,NA,TRBJ1-1,TRBV6-5,CASSYSQVLNTEAFF,TGTGCCAGCAGTTACTCTCAGGTTTTGAACACTGAAGCTTTCTTT
few,TRBD2,TRBJ2-1,TRBV5-1,CASSPGTSGTTYNEQFF,TGCGCCAGCAGCCCCGGGACTAGCGGGACCACCTACAATGAGCAGTTCTTC
NA,TRBD2,TRBJ2-1,TRBV5-5,CASSSRTSGANYNEQFF,TGTGCCAGCAGCTCCCGGACTAGCGGGGCAAACTACAATGAGCAGTTCTTC
NA,TRBD2,TRBJ2-7,TRBV15,CATSTASGSYEQYF,TGTGCCACCAGCACGGCTAGCGGGAGTTACGAGCAGTACTTC
NA,TRBD1,TRBJ1-4,TRBV13,CASSLVGQTATNEKLFF,TGTGCCAGCAGCTTAGTGGGACAGACCGCAACTAATGAAAAACTGTTTTTT
NA,TRBD2,TRBJ2-1,TRBV10-3,CATWTSGVSYNEQFF,TGTGCCACCTGGACTAGCGGGGTCTCCTACAATGAGCAGTTCTTC
NA,NA,TRBJ2-7,TRBV27,CASRAGSLEQYF,TGTGCCAGCAGGGCGGGGTCGCTCGAGCAGTACTTC
NA,TRBD1,TRBJ2-7,TRBV5-4,CASSFGQGGEQYF,TGTGCCAGCAGCTTTGGACAGGGGGGCGAGCAGTACTTC
NA,TRBD1,TRBJ1-3,TRBV4-2,CASSSQFMGGQASGNTIYF,TGTGCCAGCAGCTCTCAGTTCATGGGAGGACAGGCGTCTGGAAACACCATATATTTT
NA,TRBD2,TRBJ2-3,TRBV10-3,CAIRDSGSSNTQYF,TGTGCCATCAGGGATAGCGGGAGTTCAAATACGCAGTATTTT
few,TRBD1,TRBJ2-7,TRBV30,CAWNWRTGYEQYF,TGTGCCTGGAATTGGAGGACAGGCTACGAGCAGTACTTC
few,NA,TRBJ2-1,TRBV4-1,CASSPYNGLGANEQFF,TGCGCCAGCAGCCCATATAATGGGCTAGGGGCGAATGAGCAGTTCTTC
NA,NA,TRBJ2-7,TRBV7-6,CASSPPGSTYEQYF,TGTGCCAGCAGCCCCCCGGGGTCGACCTACGAGCAGTACTTC
few,NA,TRBJ2-5,TRBV21-1,CASSKGRDREETQYF,TGTGCCAGCAGCAAAGGGCGGGACAGGGAAGAGACCCAGTACTTC
few,NA,TRBJ2-5,TRBV5-4,CASSTVSAQETQYF,TGTGCCAGCAGCACAGTATCGGCCCAAGAGACCCAGTACTTC
few,TRBD1,TRBJ1-1,TRBV9,CASSVVQGAAEAFF,TGTGCCAGCAGCGTCGTTCAGGGGGCGGCTGAAGCTTTCTTT
once,TRBD1,TRBJ2-1,TRBV19,CASSDRQGENEQFF,TGTGCCAGTTCGGACAGACAGGGAGAAAATGAGCAGTTCTTC
NA,NA,TRBJ2-7,TRBV28,CASSSPSGGEYYEQYF,TGTGCCAGCAGTTCCCCCTCCGGGGGAGAGTACTACGAGCAGTACTTC
few,TRBD1,TRBJ1-1,TRBV19,CATSPRGQGANEAFF,TGTGCCACCAGCCCAAGGGGACAGGGGGCCAATGAAGCTTTCTTT
NA,NA,TRBJ1-1,TRBV9,CASSVDGALNTEAFF,TGTGCCAGCAGCGTAGATGGGGCGCTTAACACTGAAGCTTTCTTT
NA,NA,TRBJ1-4,TRBV7-9,CASSLDGGKTKLFF,TGTGCCAGCAGCTTAGACGGGGGGAAGACCAAACTGTTTTTT
NA,NA,TRBJ2-1,TRBV25-1,CASSWSNEQFF,TGTGCCAGCAGTTGGAGTAATGAGCAGTTCTTC
NA,TRBD2,TRBJ2-1,TRBV9,CASSDRTSGGIYNEQFF,TGTGCCAGCAGCGACAGGACTAGCGGGGGAATATACAATGAGCAGTTCTTC
few,NA,TRBJ2-3,TRBV7-9,CASSLAGPTDTQYF,TGTGCCAGCAGCTTAGCTGGGCCCACAGATACGCAGTATTTT
NA,NA,TRBJ1-5,TRBV19,CASSIDGAGHSNQPQHF,TGTGCCAGTAGTATAGATGGAGCGGGCCATAGCAATCAGCCCCAGCATTTT
few,NA,TRBJ1-2,TRBV28,CASSFKRYTTNYGYTF,TGTGCCAGCAGTTTTAAGAGGTACACAACTAACTATGGCTACACCTTC
few,TRBD1,TRBJ2-1,TRBV4-1,CASSRKEPGQGFEQFF,TGCGCCAGCAGCCGAAAGGAACCGGGACAGGGATTTGAGCAGTTCTTC
NA,TRBD1,TRBJ1-2,TRBV27,CASSQRQGGRWDYGYTF,TGTGCCAGCAGTCAACGACAGGGCGGGAGGTGGGACTATGGCTACACCTTC
NA,NA,TRBJ1-5,TRBV30,CAWSRGGHQPQHF,TGTGCCTGGAGTAGGGGAGGTCATCAGCCCCAGCATTTT
few,TRBD1,TRBJ1-3,TRBV5-6,CASSLGQGAMPGNTIYF,TGTGCCAGCAGCCTCGGACAGGGGGCCATGCCTGGAAACACCATATATTTT
NA,TRBD2,TRBJ2-1,TRBV7-9,CASSLNSGRSSEQFF,TGTGCCAGCAGCTTAAACAGCGGGAGGTCTAGTGAGCAGTTCTTC
NA,NA,TRBJ2-5,TRBV7-8,CASSLGRKVQETQYF,TGTGCCAGCAGCTTAGGGCGGAAGGTACAAGAGACCCAGTACTTC
NA,TRBD2,TRBJ2-6,TRBV19,CASSIVGGSSGANVLTF,TGTGCCAGTAGTATAGTGGGGGGGAGCTCTGGGGCCAACGTCCTGACTTTC
many,TRBD1,TRBJ2-7,TRBV28,CASSKAPGQGHYEQYF,TGTGCCAGCAGTAAAGCACCGGGACAGGGACATTACGAGCAGTACTTC
NA,TRBD1,TRBJ1-2,TRBV5-4,CASSPSWDRGINYGYTF,TGTGCCAGCAGCCCCTCTTGGGACAGGGGTATTAACTATGGCTACACCTTC
few,TRBD2,TRBJ2-1,TRBV4-2,CASSQVASGSPGDLNEQFF,TGTGCCAGCAGCCAAGTTGCTAGCGGGAGTCCGGGCGATCTCAATGAGCAGTTCTTC
NA,TRBD2,TRBJ2-1,TRBV7-7,CASSFTVGGRAGLNEQFF,TGTGCTAGCAGCTTCACGGTTGGCGGGAGGGCCGGTCTCAATGAGCAGTTCTTC
few,TRBD2,TRBJ2-5,TRBV2,CASEKGLAGEETQYF,TGTGCATCAGAAAAAGGGCTAGCGGGAGAGGAGACCCAGTACTTC
few,NA,TRBJ2-2,TRBV5-1,CASSYGGTYTGELFF,TGCGCCAGCAGTTACGGCGGGACGTACACCGGGGAGCTGTTTTTT
few,TRBD2,TRBJ2-7,TRBV27,CASSATSGRFYEQYF,TGTGCCAGCAGTGCGACTAGCGGGAGATTCTACGAGCAGTACTTC
NA,NA,TRBJ1-1,TRBV5-1,CASSLGGANTEAFF,TGCGCCAGCAGCTTGGGCGGGGCGAACACTGAAGCTTTCTTT
NA,TRBD1,TRBJ2-7,TRBV6-6,CASRSPGTGLADEQYF,TGTGCCAGCAGGTCTCCCGGGACAGGGTTGGCGGACGAGCAGTACTTC
NA,TRBD1,TRBJ1-1,TRBV14,CASSGQGAGTEAFF,TGTGCCAGCAGCGGACAGGGGGCGGGCACTGAAGCTTTCTTT
NA,TRBD1,TRBJ2-2,TRBV10-1,CASSATGSSNTGELFF,TGCGCCAGCAGCGCGACAGGGAGTTCGAACACCGGGGAGCTGTTTTTT
NA,NA,TRBJ2-4,TRBV28,CASLPTLVGARAKNIQYF,TGTGCCAGCCTTCCAACGCTAGTGGGTGCTCGGGCCAAAAACATTCAGTACTTC
few,NA,TRBJ1-1,TRBV28,CASSLLDSPQANTEAFF,TGTGCCAGCAGTTTACTTGACAGTCCCCAGGCAAACACTGAAGCTTTCTTT
few,NA,TRBJ2-3,TRBV10-3,CAIGAAVGTDTQYF,TGTGCCATTGGGGCGGCAGTCGGCACAGATACGCAGTATTTT
few,NA,TRBJ2-7,TRBV29-1,CSVRTGGRTYEQYF,TGCAGCGTCCGCACGGGGGGCAGGACCTACGAGCAGTACTTC
NA,TRBD2,TRBJ2-1,TRBV9,CASSVEGEGWGLAGGPVWNEQFF,TGTGCCAGCAGCGTAGAGGGGGAAGGTTGGGGACTAGCGGGAGGGCCCGTATGGAATGAGCAGTTCTTC